The rows below give T cell receptor beta chains drawn from one sample of a study of beta chain features in type 1 diabetes. This table comes from immunoSEQ multiplex PCR, and its TCRdb copy is limited to in-frame clones, with some not included. The table has around 430,000 clones, approximately 30% seen once. The sample consisted of naive CD4+ T cells from blood. The receptors were sampled from a man between 18 and 35 years old in good health. The CDR3 runs from the conserved cysteine through the conserved F or W. The order of the fields is CDR3 length, D gene, clone size, V gene, J gene, CDR3 DNA, CDR3 protein. The D gene is left open where the match is weak. Not all rows give a size; the values are once, few, many and, for expanded clones, a class.

len: 14
d_gene: .
abundance: .
v_gene: TRBV27
j_gene: TRBJ1-3
CDR3nt: TGTGCCAGCAGTTTATACGGCGGAGGAAACACCATATATTTT
CDR3aa: CASSLYGGGNTIYF

len: 13
d_gene: .
abundance: .
v_gene: TRBV30
j_gene: TRBJ2-2
CDR3nt: TGTGCCTGCCAACGGCTTGAGGACGGGGAGCTGTTTTTT
CDR3aa: CACQRLEDGELFF

len: 15
d_gene: .
abundance: .
v_gene: TRBV19
j_gene: TRBJ2-2
CDR3nt: TGTGCCAGTAGGGTGCAGGGAGCTGACACCGGGGAGCTGTTTTTT
CDR3aa: CASRVQGADTGELFF

len: 15
d_gene: TRBD2
abundance: .
v_gene: TRBV25-1
j_gene: TRBJ2-7
CDR3nt: TGTGCCAGCAGTGACCCACTAGCGGGAGCCTACGAGCAGTACTTC
CDR3aa: CASSDPLAGAYEQYF

len: 13
d_gene: .
abundance: few
v_gene: TRBV9
j_gene: TRBJ2-7
CDR3nt: TGTGCCAGCAGCGGCCTCGGAGAGTACGAGCAGTACTTC
CDR3aa: CASSGLGEYEQYF

len: 16
d_gene: TRBD2
abundance: few
v_gene: TRBV6-6
j_gene: TRBJ2-7
CDR3nt: TGTGCCAGCAGCCTACCCGGGACTAGCGGCATCTACGAGCAGTACTTC
CDR3aa: CASSLPGTSGIYEQYF

len: 14
d_gene: TRBD1
abundance: few
v_gene: TRBV9
j_gene: TRBJ1-2
CDR3nt: TGTGCCAGCAGCCCGGGGGGACAGGCCTATGGCTACACCTTC
CDR3aa: CASSPGGQAYGYTF

len: 14
d_gene: .
abundance: few
v_gene: TRBV29-1
j_gene: TRBJ1-5
CDR3nt: TGCAGCGTCGGGTCAGGTCAGAACAATCAGCCCCAGCATTTT
CDR3aa: CSVGSGQNNQPQHF

len: 12
d_gene: .
abundance: few
v_gene: TRBV9
j_gene: TRBJ2-3
CDR3nt: TGTGCCAGCAGCAGGCCGGGAGATACGCAGTATTTT
CDR3aa: CASSRPGDTQYF

len: 16
d_gene: .
abundance: .
v_gene: TRBV27
j_gene: TRBJ1-1
CDR3nt: TGTGCCAGCAGTTTATCTCAGGGGTTGGTTAACACTGAAGCTTTCTTT
CDR3aa: CASSLSQGLVNTEAFF

len: 14
d_gene: .
abundance: few
v_gene: TRBV10-3
j_gene: TRBJ1-1
CDR3nt: TGTGCCATCAGCGCCAGGACCCAGAACACTGAAGCTTTCTTT
CDR3aa: CAISARTQNTEAFF

len: 11
d_gene: .
abundance: few
v_gene: TRBV20-1
j_gene: TRBJ2-1
CDR3nt: TGCAGTGCTGGGAGAAACAATGAGCAGTTCTTC
CDR3aa: CSAGRNNEQFF

len: 14
d_gene: .
abundance: few
v_gene: TRBV15
j_gene: TRBJ2-7
CDR3nt: TGTGCCACCAGCAACTTTCCAGGTGACTACGAGCAGTACTTC
CDR3aa: CATSNFPGDYEQYF

len: 13
d_gene: .
abundance: .
v_gene: TRBV29-1
j_gene: TRBJ2-4
CDR3nt: TGCAGCGTTGAAGATCGGTCGGGCAACATTCAGTACTTC
CDR3aa: CSVEDRSGNIQYF

len: 13
d_gene: .
abundance: .
v_gene: TRBV25-1
j_gene: TRBJ1-1
CDR3nt: TGTGCCAGCAGTGAGCCAGGGAACACTGAAGCTTTCTTT
CDR3aa: CASSEPGNTEAFF

len: 12
d_gene: .
abundance: .
v_gene: TRBV29-1
j_gene: TRBJ2-5
CDR3nt: TGCAGCGTAAGTTGGGGCGCGGAGACCCAGTACTTC
CDR3aa: CSVSWGAETQYF

len: 13
d_gene: .
abundance: few
v_gene: TRBV6-5
j_gene: TRBJ1-2
CDR3nt: TGTGCCAGCAGTACTAAGGACCGAGCCCGGCCCACCTTC
CDR3aa: CASSTKDRARPTF

len: 15
d_gene: TRBD2
abundance: few
v_gene: TRBV14
j_gene: TRBJ2-1
CDR3nt: TGTGCCAGCAGCCCCGGGCTAGCGGGTAACAATGAGCAGTTCTTC
CDR3aa: CASSPGLAGNNEQFF